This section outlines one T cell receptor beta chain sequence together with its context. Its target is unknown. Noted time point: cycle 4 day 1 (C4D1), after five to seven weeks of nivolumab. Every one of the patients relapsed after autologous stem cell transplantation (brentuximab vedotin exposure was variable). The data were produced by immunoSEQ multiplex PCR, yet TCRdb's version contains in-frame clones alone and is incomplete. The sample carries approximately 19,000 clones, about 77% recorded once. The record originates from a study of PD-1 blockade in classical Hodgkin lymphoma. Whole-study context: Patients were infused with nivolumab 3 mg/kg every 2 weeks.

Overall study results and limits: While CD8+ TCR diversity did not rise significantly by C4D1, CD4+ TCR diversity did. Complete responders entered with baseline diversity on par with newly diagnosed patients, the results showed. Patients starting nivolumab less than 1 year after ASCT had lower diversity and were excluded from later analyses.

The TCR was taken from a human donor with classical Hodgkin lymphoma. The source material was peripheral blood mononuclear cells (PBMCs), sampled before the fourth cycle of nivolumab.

The CDR3 sequence: CASSMLGTGIGYTF. As DNA, the CDR3 is TGTGCCAGTAGTATGCTAGGGACAGGGATCGGCTACACCTTC. The chain combines TRBV19 with TRBJ1-2; 9 bases agree with TRBD1. This CDR3 contains 14 residues. J was trimmed by 8 bases and V by 3 bases; bases with no gene match: 7. Germline V gene sequence: CDR1 LNHDA, CDR2 SQIVND (reference sequence).